Each of the 8 T cell receptor beta chains below was sequenced from the same sample in a study of blood T cell repertoires in COVID-19. The repertoire was sequenced with immunoSEQ multiplex PCR; TCRdb's copy has only in-frame clones and lacks some. Of around 130,000 clones in the sample, approximately 87% were seen once. Sequenced material: peripheral blood. These receptors originate from a woman aged 55-70 years with acute or convalescent COVID-19.

The V gene is TRBV5-1, the J gene TRBJ2-1, with 9 positions matching TRBD2. After removal of 0 bases from V and 8 bases from J, the junction contained 6 bases not matched to a gene. This CDR3 is 15 amino acids long. Germline values: CDR1 SGHRS, CDR2 YFSETQ. The CDR3 DNA follows: TGCGCCAGCAGCTTGGTAGCGGGAGAAATCTATGAGCAGTTCTTC. Translated, it gives CASSLVAGEIYEQFF.

The chain has TRBV7-9 and TRBJ1-2; 11 nucleotides match TRBD1. This CDR3 spans 13 amino acids. V lost 6 bases, J lost 7 bases, and 4 bases stayed unmatched. Germline-derived CDR1 and CDR2 are SEHNR and FQNEAQ (reference sequence). The CDR3 nucleotides read TGTGCCAGCAGTCGAGGACAGGGGGCTGGCTACACCTTC. It translates to CASSRGQGAGYTF.

The chain is built from TRBV2 and TRBJ2-1; TRBD1 matches at 10 bases. Germline lookup yields CDR1 SNHLY and CDR2 FYNNEI. V lost 8 bases to trimming and J lost 5 bases; unmatched junction nucleotides: 0. The CDR3 loop spans 12 amino acids. DNA of the CDR3: TGTGCCAGCGGGACAGGGGACAATGAGCAGTTCTTC. This sequence encodes CASGTGDNEQFF.

The V and J genes are TRBV5-1 and TRBJ2-1, with 15 bases that match TRBD2. CDR1 is SGHRS, CDR2 YFSETQ, per germline. The junction had 7 bases not matched to a gene; V was cut back by 3 bases and J by 9 bases. The CDR3 consists of 16 residues. Here the CDR3 DNA reads TGCGCCAGCAGCTCTCAAGGACTAGCGGGAGGGAGTGAGCAGTTCTTC. This gives the protein CASSSQGLAGGSEQFF.

This clone was observed once. The chain's CDR3 is CASSYGQSSGNQPQHF. CDR3 nucleotide sequence: TGTGCCAGCAGTTATGGACAATCATCTGGCAATCAGCCCCAGCATTTT. The chain recombines TRBV6-6 with TRBJ1-5; weak D call: TRBD1 (5 bases). The CDR3 extends over 16 amino acids. Trimming removed 3 bases at V and 2 bases at J, with 14 bases between. CDR1 and CDR2 from the germline V gene are MNHNY and SVGAGI (reference sequence).

The J gene is TRBJ2-5, the V gene TRBV9, with 10 bases fitting TRBD1. Germline V lookup: CDR1 SGDLS, CDR2 YYNGEE. The V and J ends lost 6 bases and 5 bases, in that order; junction bases with no gene match: 7. This CDR3 is 14 amino acids long. CDR3 protein: CASTPWDRGETQYF. The CDR3 DNA reads TGTGCCAGCACCCCCTGGGACAGGGGTGAGACCCAGTACTTC.

This clone was counted once. The chain has TRBV9 and TRBJ1-2, with D hard to call. Trimming took 0 bases from V and 7 from J, leaving 10 bases between them. Per the germline V gene, CDR1 is SGDLS and CDR2 is YYNGEE. This CDR3 contains 13 residues. CDR3 sequence: CASSVEAGGGYTF. CDR3 DNA: TGTGCCAGCAGCGTAGAGGCGGGCGGTGGCTACACCTTC.

This clone was detected only a few times. Within the sample, other DNA sequences also encode this same CDR3. V gene TRBV6-5 combines with J gene TRBJ2-1, with a tentative D call TRBD2 (5 bases). The V gene's germline CDR1 is MNHEY and CDR2 SVGAGI. There are 14 residues in the CDR3. The V end was cut by 0 bases, the J end by 4 bases, with 7 bases between. The CDR3 loop is CASSYSRVYNEQFF. CDR3 DNA: TGTGCCAGCAGTTACTCGAGGGTTTACAATGAGCAGTTCTTC.